This T cell receptor beta chain was documented in a study of T and B cells in COVID-19 patients. Study details: Of 20 active-infection patients, more than nine were critically ill with mechanical ventilation or extracorporeal membrane oxygenation. About 90% of the roughly 20 active-infection patients had comorbidities associated with unfavorable COVID-19 outcome. Notes on the study in general: Highly clonal in active COVID-19, TRB repertoires exceeded healthy-donor diversity and richness at recovery.

Multiplex PCR with BIOMED2 TRB-A/B primer pools amplified TRB rearrangements. In TCRdb, the multiplex PCR reads were re-called with MiXCR into one record per CDR3 protein. The repertoire holds roughly 13,000 distinct CDR3 sequences, 25% seen once, with more than 3.5% in the top ten. This CDR3 has 15 residues. Germline CDR1 and CDR2: LNHDA and SQIVND (reference sequence). V shed 4 bases and J shed 6 bases, with 18 bases lying between them. Blood genomic DNA input for TRB amplification was 250-500 ng. As concerns this clonotype: Its antigen is not identified.

The sequencing input was blood. The rearrangement links TRBV19 to TRBJ1-2, with D perhaps matching TRBD1 (6 bases). The sequence was obtained from a human donor who had recovered from COVID-19. CDR3 residues: CASSTAGVGLDGYTF. The CDR3 DNA reads as TGTGCCAGTAGTACCGCAGGGGTCGGTCTGGATGGCTACACCTTC. The complete variable domain, with remaining parts taken from reference TRBV19 and TRBJ1-2, reads DGGITQSPKYLFRKEGQNVTLSCEQNLNHDAMYWYRQDPGQGLRLIYYSQIVNDFQKGDIAEGYSVSREKKESFPLTVTSAQKNPTAFYLCASSTAGVGLDGYTFGSGTRLTVV.